The present entry profiles one TCR beta chain with its context. In the same sample, other DNA sequences code for this CDR3. This sample was included in a study of blood T cell repertoires in COVID-19. Study-wide context: From T cells, B-cell-depleted T cells, or PBMCs came the material, which was cDNA or gDNA.

Germline assignment: CDR1 LGHDT and CDR2 YNNKEL (reference sequence). The CDR3 has 14 residues. The J segment lost 4 bases and the V segment lost 1 base, leaving 0 bases of the junction unmatched. Sequencing was performed with immunoSEQ multiplex PCR; in TCRdb, only in-frame clones are kept and a portion is missing. Of 30,000 to 35,000 clones detected, about 85% appear once; the ten largest clones hold more than 14%. This sequence originates from a human donor with acute or convalescent COVID-19. The donor label of this sample is uncertain. The source material was peripheral blood. The chain uses TRBV3-1 (or the pseudogene TRBV3-2) and TRBJ1-5; TRBD1 matches 8 bases. The CDR3 region is CASSQGTGNQPQHF. CDR3 DNA: TGTGCCAGCAGCCAAGGGACAGGGAATCAGCCCCAGCATTTT.